The rows below give T cell receptor beta chains drawn from one sample of a study of blood T cell repertoires in COVID-19. TCRdb's copy holds only in-frame clones and misses some; the assay was immunoSEQ multiplex PCR. Of 150,000 to 250,000 clones detected, roughly 80% appear once; the ten largest clones hold around 11%. The source material was PBMCs or T cells enriched from blood (not recorded which). Receptor source: a man aged 35 to 55 who had recovered from COVID-19. Both conserved end residues are part of each CDR3. Fields, in order: V gene, clone size, D gene, J gene, CDR3 DNA, CDR3 protein. A D gene is named only where the DNA matches it firmly. Part of the rows lack a size; the others show once, few, many or a class for expanded clones.

v_call: TRBV3-1/TRBV3-2
clone_size: NA
d_call: NA
j_call: TRBJ1-6
cdr3_nt: TGTGCCAGCAGCCTCGTCAGTTCACCCCTCCACTTT
cdr3_aa: CASSLVSSPLHF

v_call: TRBV28
clone_size: NA
d_call: TRBD1
j_call: TRBJ1-4
cdr3_nt: TGTGCCAGCAGTCCCCCGGACAGGGATAAACTGTTTTTT
cdr3_aa: CASSPPDRDKLFF

v_call: TRBV29-1
clone_size: NA
d_call: NA
j_call: TRBJ2-7
cdr3_nt: TGCAGCGTTGAAGAAATTGGCGGCTCTCCCTACGAGCAGTACTTC
cdr3_aa: CSVEEIGGSPYEQYF

v_call: TRBV5-1
clone_size: NA
d_call: NA
j_call: TRBJ2-5
cdr3_nt: TGCGCCAGCAGGAGAGGACTGGGGGAGGCCCAAGAGACCCAGTACTTC
cdr3_aa: CASRRGLGEAQETQYF

v_call: TRBV19
clone_size: once
d_call: TRBD1
j_call: TRBJ2-1
cdr3_nt: TGTGCCAGTAGTACTTCCCGGGACAGGGCTCGCGATGAGCAGTTCTTC
cdr3_aa: CASSTSRDRARDEQFF

v_call: TRBV5-4
clone_size: NA
d_call: TRBD1
j_call: TRBJ1-6
cdr3_nt: TGTGCCAGCAGCGCAACAGGGGGCAATTCACCCCTCCACTTT
cdr3_aa: CASSATGGNSPLHF

v_call: TRBV7-2
clone_size: NA
d_call: NA
j_call: TRBJ2-1
cdr3_nt: TGTGCCAGCAGCTTAGCGAGCGCCCATTACAATGAGCAGTTCTTC
cdr3_aa: CASSLASAHYNEQFF

v_call: TRBV11-2
clone_size: NA
d_call: TRBD1
j_call: TRBJ2-3
cdr3_nt: TGTGCCAGCAGCCCGGCCAGGGGGTGGGATACGCAGTATTTT
cdr3_aa: CASSPARGWDTQYF

v_call: TRBV15
clone_size: NA
d_call: NA
j_call: TRBJ2-3
cdr3_nt: TGTGCCACCAGCCCGGGTGGTCGGAGCACAGATACGCAGTATTTT
cdr3_aa: CATSPGGRSTDTQYF

v_call: TRBV7-9
clone_size: NA
d_call: TRBD2
j_call: TRBJ2-2
cdr3_nt: TGTGCCAGCAGCTTACTAGCGGGAGGGGACACCGGGGAGCTGTTTTTT
cdr3_aa: CASSLLAGGDTGELFF

v_call: TRBV7-9
clone_size: NA
d_call: NA
j_call: TRBJ2-5
cdr3_nt: TGTGCCAGCAGCTCGGATGGGGGGGCAGAGACCCAGTACTTC
cdr3_aa: CASSSDGGAETQYF

v_call: TRBV11-2
clone_size: NA
d_call: TRBD2
j_call: TRBJ2-1
cdr3_nt: TGTGCCAGCAGCTCGGGACTAGCGACTTACAATGAGCAGTTCTTC
cdr3_aa: CASSSGLATYNEQFF

v_call: TRBV7-3
clone_size: once
d_call: TRBD1
j_call: TRBJ2-2
cdr3_nt: TGTGCCAGCAGCTTTGGGCAGGGGGCAAGCACCGGGGAGCTGTTTTTT
cdr3_aa: CASSFGQGASTGELFF

v_call: TRBV2
clone_size: NA
d_call: TRBD1
j_call: TRBJ1-2
cdr3_nt: TGTGCCAGCAGTGGGCCCGCAGGGGGCTCGTATGGCTACACCTTC
cdr3_aa: CASSGPAGGSYGYTF

v_call: TRBV5-1
clone_size: NA
d_call: TRBD2
j_call: TRBJ2-7
cdr3_nt: TGCGCCAGCACCACTAGCGGGAGGGCCGAAGAGCAGTACTTC
cdr3_aa: CASTTSGRAEEQYF

v_call: TRBV6-2/TRBV6-3
clone_size: NA
d_call: TRBD2
j_call: TRBJ2-3
cdr3_nt: TGTGCCAGCAGTTATTTAGCGGGGGCGGAGAACACAGATACGCAGTATTTT
cdr3_aa: CASSYLAGAENTDTQYF

v_call: TRBV7-2
clone_size: NA
d_call: TRBD2
j_call: TRBJ2-1
cdr3_nt: TGTGCCAGCAGCTTAGCGCCCCTAGCGGGCAGCTCCTACAATGAGCAGTTCTTC
cdr3_aa: CASSLAPLAGSSYNEQFF

v_call: TRBV15
clone_size: NA
d_call: NA
j_call: TRBJ1-2
cdr3_nt: TGTGCCACCAGCAGAGGGGGGGTCTATGGCTACACCTTC
cdr3_aa: CATSRGGVYGYTF

v_call: TRBV5-1
clone_size: NA
d_call: NA
j_call: TRBJ1-3
cdr3_nt: TGCGCCAGCAGCCCACGGGACTCTGGAAACACCATATATTTT
cdr3_aa: CASSPRDSGNTIYF

v_call: TRBV28
clone_size: NA
d_call: NA
j_call: TRBJ1-1
cdr3_nt: TGTGCCAGCCTGACAGCCAACACTGAAGCTTTCTTT
cdr3_aa: CASLTANTEAFF

v_call: TRBV28
clone_size: NA
d_call: NA
j_call: TRBJ1-2
cdr3_nt: TGTGCCAGCAGCCGCCAGGTTTCCGGTGGCTACACCTTC
cdr3_aa: CASSRQVSGGYTF

v_call: TRBV7-2
clone_size: many
d_call: NA
j_call: TRBJ2-1
cdr3_nt: TGTGCCAGCAGGCTCCTTCAGAACTCCTACAATGAGCAGTTCTTC
cdr3_aa: CASRLLQNSYNEQFF

v_call: TRBV11-2
clone_size: NA
d_call: NA
j_call: TRBJ2-7
cdr3_nt: TGTGCCAGCAGCTTAGGAGGCAAACCCTACGAGCAGTACTTC
cdr3_aa: CASSLGGKPYEQYF

v_call: TRBV4-1
clone_size: NA
d_call: NA
j_call: TRBJ2-2
cdr3_nt: TGCGCCAGCAGGGACACGAACACCGGGGAGCTGTTTTTT
cdr3_aa: CASRDTNTGELFF

v_call: TRBV7-8
clone_size: NA
d_call: TRBD1
j_call: TRBJ1-4
cdr3_nt: TGTGCCAGCAGCTTGGACCAGACAGGGACCAATGAAAAACTGTTTTTT
cdr3_aa: CASSLDQTGTNEKLFF

v_call: TRBV12-5
clone_size: NA
d_call: TRBD1
j_call: TRBJ2-5
cdr3_nt: TGTGCTAGTGGTTTGGTAACGGGACAGGGTGGAGAGACCCAGTACTTC
cdr3_aa: CASGLVTGQGGETQYF

v_call: TRBV28
clone_size: NA
d_call: NA
j_call: TRBJ1-1
cdr3_nt: TGTGCCAGCACCTGGGGCGTCGGAGCTTTCTTT
cdr3_aa: CASTWGVGAFF

v_call: TRBV7-2
clone_size: once
d_call: TRBD2
j_call: TRBJ2-3
cdr3_nt: TGTGCCAGCAGCTTACGCACTAGCGGGACCGTCGCAGATACGCAGTATTTT
cdr3_aa: CASSLRTSGTVADTQYF

v_call: TRBV7-2
clone_size: NA
d_call: NA
j_call: TRBJ1-2
cdr3_nt: TGTGCCAGCAGCTTAGCCCGGGGAGTCTATGGCTACACCTTC
cdr3_aa: CASSLARGVYGYTF

v_call: TRBV6-5
clone_size: NA
d_call: TRBD2
j_call: TRBJ2-1
cdr3_nt: TGTGCCAGCAGTTACTCCGGGACTAGTTACAATGAGCAGTTCTTC
cdr3_aa: CASSYSGTSYNEQFF

v_call: TRBV18
clone_size: NA
d_call: TRBD1
j_call: TRBJ1-2
cdr3_nt: TGTGCCAGCTCACTCCAAGTACAGGGGAAACGGAATGGCTACACCTTC
cdr3_aa: CASSLQVQGKRNGYTF

v_call: TRBV7-6
clone_size: NA
d_call: TRBD1
j_call: TRBJ1-1
cdr3_nt: TGTGCCAGCAGCCGACGACAGGGAGGAACTGAAGCTTTCTTT
cdr3_aa: CASSRRQGGTEAFF

v_call: TRBV13
clone_size: NA
d_call: TRBD1
j_call: TRBJ2-2
cdr3_nt: TGTGCCAGCAGCCCAGCAGGGACAGCGAACACCGGGGAGCTGTTTTTT
cdr3_aa: CASSPAGTANTGELFF

v_call: TRBV5-1
clone_size: NA
d_call: TRBD1
j_call: TRBJ1-4
cdr3_nt: TGCGCCAGCCGGGACAGGGAAGGTGAAAAACTGTTTTTT
cdr3_aa: CASRDREGEKLFF

v_call: TRBV7-9
clone_size: NA
d_call: NA
j_call: TRBJ2-1
cdr3_nt: TGTGCCAGCAGCACTCCCATGGACTCCTGGCTCAATGAGCAGTTCTTC
cdr3_aa: CASSTPMDSWLNEQFF

v_call: TRBV30
clone_size: NA
d_call: TRBD1
j_call: TRBJ2-4
cdr3_nt: TGTGCCTGGAGCGTAGACAGGGGAAAAAACATTCAGTACTTC
cdr3_aa: CAWSVDRGKNIQYF

v_call: TRBV28
clone_size: NA
d_call: TRBD2
j_call: TRBJ2-5
cdr3_nt: TGTGCCAGCAGTCCCGCGGGAGGGCCGGCCCAGTACTTC
cdr3_aa: CASSPAGGPAQYF

v_call: TRBV2
clone_size: NA
d_call: NA
j_call: TRBJ1-2
cdr3_nt: TGTGCCAGCAGTGAAGCAGGATTCCAGTCAGGGTTTCTGGACTATGGCTACACCTTC
cdr3_aa: CASSEAGFQSGFLDYGYTF

v_call: TRBV18
clone_size: few
d_call: NA
j_call: TRBJ1-2
cdr3_nt: TGTGCCAGCTCACCTCGTGGAGAGGATGGCTATGGCTACACCTTC
cdr3_aa: CASSPRGEDGYGYTF

v_call: TRBV29-1
clone_size: NA
d_call: NA
j_call: TRBJ2-2
cdr3_nt: TGCAGCGTTAACCGAAGGGGTATCGGAACCGGGGAGCTGTTTTTT
cdr3_aa: CSVNRRGIGTGELFF

v_call: TRBV7-9
clone_size: NA
d_call: NA
j_call: TRBJ2-1
cdr3_nt: TGTGCCAGCCCCCCGAATGAGAGGAATGAGCAGTTCTTC
cdr3_aa: CASPPNERNEQFF

v_call: TRBV5-1
clone_size: NA
d_call: TRBD1
j_call: TRBJ2-5
cdr3_nt: TGCGCCAGCAAAAAGGGGGCCACAGGGGGCTGGGAGACCCAGTACTTC
cdr3_aa: CASKKGATGGWETQYF

v_call: TRBV28
clone_size: NA
d_call: NA
j_call: TRBJ2-2
cdr3_nt: TGTGCCAGCAGTTCGGGACAGAACACCGGGGAGCTGTTTTTT
cdr3_aa: CASSSGQNTGELFF

v_call: TRBV23-1
clone_size: NA
d_call: TRBD2
j_call: TRBJ2-1
cdr3_nt: TGCGCCAGAGACACGGGGGGTGAGCAGTTCTTC
cdr3_aa: CARDTGGEQFF

v_call: TRBV4-2
clone_size: few
d_call: NA
j_call: TRBJ1-1
cdr3_nt: TGTGCCAGCAGCCACGAACAAGGGGGCACTGAAGCTTTCTTT
cdr3_aa: CASSHEQGGTEAFF

v_call: TRBV30
clone_size: NA
d_call: NA
j_call: TRBJ1-2
cdr3_nt: TGTGCCTGGACGAGAGCTTATGGCTACACCTTC
cdr3_aa: CAWTRAYGYTF

v_call: TRBV5-5
clone_size: few
d_call: NA
j_call: TRBJ2-3
cdr3_nt: TGTGCCAGCAGCCCCTTGCAGGAGGGCCTCTCAGATACGCAGTATTTT
cdr3_aa: CASSPLQEGLSDTQYF

v_call: TRBV7-2
clone_size: NA
d_call: NA
j_call: TRBJ2-7
cdr3_nt: TGTGCCAGCAGCTTAGCGGGGCCCTACGAGCAGTACTTC
cdr3_aa: CASSLAGPYEQYF

v_call: TRBV19
clone_size: NA
d_call: NA
j_call: TRBJ2-6
cdr3_nt: TGTGCCAGTAGTCCACAGCATTCTGGGGCCAACGTCCTGACTTTC
cdr3_aa: CASSPQHSGANVLTF

v_call: TRBV28
clone_size: NA
d_call: NA
j_call: TRBJ1-5
cdr3_nt: TGTGCCAGCAGTTCCACGGACGGGGAGTATAGCAATCAGCCCCAGCATTTT
cdr3_aa: CASSSTDGEYSNQPQHF

v_call: TRBV21-1
clone_size: NA
d_call: NA
j_call: TRBJ1-1
cdr3_nt: TGTGCCAGCAGCAAAGGTTGGAGAGTCCGGACTGAAGCTTTCTTT
cdr3_aa: CASSKGWRVRTEAFF

v_call: TRBV3-1/TRBV3-2
clone_size: few
d_call: NA
j_call: TRBJ1-4
cdr3_nt: TGTGCCAGCAGCCAAGATCCAACCGGTGCAACTAATGAAAAACTGTTTTTT
cdr3_aa: CASSQDPTGATNEKLFF

v_call: TRBV27
clone_size: NA
d_call: TRBD2
j_call: TRBJ2-2
cdr3_nt: TGTGCCAGCAGGCGGGGGGTGGAGCTGTTTTTT
cdr3_aa: CASRRGVELFF

v_call: TRBV28
clone_size: NA
d_call: TRBD2
j_call: TRBJ2-3
cdr3_nt: TGTGCCAGCAGTCCGGGGGGACTTTCCACAGATACGCAGTATTTT
cdr3_aa: CASSPGGLSTDTQYF